This TCR beta chain appears in the sequencing data of a study of neurological immune-mediated disorders. CDR1 is SGHRS and CDR2 is YFSETQ in the germline V gene. This CDR3 is built from 15 residues. V shed 4 bases and J 2 bases; nucleotides not matched to a gene: 7. This clonotype was detected many times. The antigen remains undetermined. PBMCs stored at -80 C, 2 million in total, were the source of the unsorted libraries. General study findings and limits: Whereas HTLV-1-associated myelopathy showed the most TCR clonal expansion, multiple sclerosis showed the least, with levels below those of healthy controls. Among expanded clones, no CDR3 amino acid sequences were shared across subjects, a pattern suggesting private repertoires in all groups.

The team produced cDNA through 5'RACE using 10-nucleotide random UMIs. TCRdb reprocessed the 5' RACE reads with MiXCR, giving one entry per CDR3 protein. The table has about 48,000 distinct CDR3 sequences, 1.9% seen once. Sequenced material: PBMCs. V is TRBV5-1 and J is TRBJ2-3; 7 bases match TRBD1. The TCR was taken from a woman between 35 and 50 years old with multiple sclerosis. The CDR3 nucleotides are TGCGCCAGCAGCGACGGGACAGCATCCACAGATACGCAGTATTTT. The encoded protein is CASSDGTASTDTQYF.